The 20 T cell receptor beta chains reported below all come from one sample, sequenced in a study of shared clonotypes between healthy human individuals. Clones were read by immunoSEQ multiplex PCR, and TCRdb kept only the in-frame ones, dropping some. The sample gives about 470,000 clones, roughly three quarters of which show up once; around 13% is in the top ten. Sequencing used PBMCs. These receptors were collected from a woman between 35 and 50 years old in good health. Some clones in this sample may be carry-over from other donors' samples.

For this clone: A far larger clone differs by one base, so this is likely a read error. The CDR3 nucleotides read TGTGCCAGCCCTCAACAGCAGAACACTGAAGCTTTCTTT. Its protein is CASPQQQNTEAFF. The V gene is TRBV18, the J gene TRBJ1-1; D call uncertain. The CDR3 length is 13 residues. In germline, CDR1 is KGHSH, CDR2 LQKENI. The V end lost 8 bases, the J end lost 1 base, and 11 bases lay between the germline ends. Together with reference TRBV18 and TRBJ1-1, the CDR3 gives the full variable domain: NAGVMQNPRHLVRRRGQEARLRCSPMKGHSHVYWYRQLPEEGLKFMVYLQKENIIDESGMPKERFSAEFPKEGPSILRIQQVVRGDSAAYFCASPQQQNTEAFFGQGTRLTVV.

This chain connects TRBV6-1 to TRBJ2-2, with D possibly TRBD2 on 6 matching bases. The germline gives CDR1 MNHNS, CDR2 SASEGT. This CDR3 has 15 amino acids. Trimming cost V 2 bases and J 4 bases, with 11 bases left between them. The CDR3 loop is CASSELGGGTGELFF. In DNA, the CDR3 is TGTGCCAGCAGTGAACTCGGGGGAGGCACCGGGGAGCTGTTTTTT.

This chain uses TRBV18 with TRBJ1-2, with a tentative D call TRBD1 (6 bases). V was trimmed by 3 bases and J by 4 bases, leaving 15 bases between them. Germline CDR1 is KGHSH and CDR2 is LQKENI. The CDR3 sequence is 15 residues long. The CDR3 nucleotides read TGTGCCAGCTCACCCTCGGGGGCATTTACCTATGGCTACACCTTC. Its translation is CASSPSGAFTYGYTF. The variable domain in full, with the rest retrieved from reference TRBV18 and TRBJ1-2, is NAGVMQNPRHLVRRRGQEARLRCSPMKGHSHVYWYRQLPEEGLKFMVYLQKENIIDESGMPKERFSAEFPKEGPSILRIQQVVRGDSAAYFCASSPSGAFTYGYTFGSGTRLTVV.

Here the CDR3 reads CASSVGLGSTDTQYF. Written as DNA, the CDR3 is TGTGCCAGCAGCGTAGGTTTAGGTAGCACAGATACGCAGTATTTT. This rearrangement joins TRBV9 to TRBJ2-3; D is ambiguous. Between the trimmed V and J ends, which lost 0 bases and 0 bases, there was a span of 8 bases. The CDR3 sequence is 15 residues long. The V gene's germline CDR1 is SGDLS and CDR2 YYNGEE.

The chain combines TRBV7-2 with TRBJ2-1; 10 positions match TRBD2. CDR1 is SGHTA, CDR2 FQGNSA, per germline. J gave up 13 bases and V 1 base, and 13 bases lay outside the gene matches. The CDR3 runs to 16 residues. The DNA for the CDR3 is TGTGCCAGCAGCTTAGGGAGGGGTCTAGCGGGAGTCAGTCAGTTCTTC. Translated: CASSLGRGLAGVSQFF.

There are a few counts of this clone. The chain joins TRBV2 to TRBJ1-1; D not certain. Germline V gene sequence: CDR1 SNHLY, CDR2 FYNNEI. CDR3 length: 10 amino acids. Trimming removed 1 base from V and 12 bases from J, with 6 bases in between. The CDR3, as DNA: TGTGCCAGCAGTGAAGTCGAATCTTTCTTT. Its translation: CASSEVESFF.

The CDR3 DNA sequence: TGCGCCAGCAGCCAAGATGGGATGAGAAGGGCAGGGGAGACCCAGTACTTC. This gives the protein CASSQDGMRRAGETQYF. This chain joins TRBV4-3 and TRBJ2-5, with D maybe TRBD1 (5 bases). Germline V gene data show CDR1 as LGHNA and CDR2 as YSLEER. V lost 0 bases, J lost 5 bases, and 19 bases lay in between. The CDR3 spans 17 residues.

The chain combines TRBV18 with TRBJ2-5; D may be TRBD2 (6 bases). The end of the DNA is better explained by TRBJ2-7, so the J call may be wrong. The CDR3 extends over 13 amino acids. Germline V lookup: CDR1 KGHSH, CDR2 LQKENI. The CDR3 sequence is CASSPAGSYEQYF. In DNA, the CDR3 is TGTGCCAGCTCACCGGCGGGGTCCTACGAGCAGTACTTC.

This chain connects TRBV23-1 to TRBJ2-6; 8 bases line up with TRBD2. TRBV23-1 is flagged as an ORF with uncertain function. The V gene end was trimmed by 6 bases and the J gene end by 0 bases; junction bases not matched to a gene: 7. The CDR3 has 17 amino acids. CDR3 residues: CASRGGGPPSGANVLTF. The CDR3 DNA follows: TGCGCCAGCAGGGGCGGGGGGCCCCCCTCTGGGGCCAACGTCCTGACTTTC.

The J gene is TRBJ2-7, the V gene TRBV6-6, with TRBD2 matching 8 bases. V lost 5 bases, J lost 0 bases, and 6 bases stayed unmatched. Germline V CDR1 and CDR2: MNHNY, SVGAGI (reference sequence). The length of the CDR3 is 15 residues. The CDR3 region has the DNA TGTGCCAGCAGTGACGTCACTAGCGGCTCCTACGAGCAGTACTTC. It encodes CASSDVTSGSYEQYF.

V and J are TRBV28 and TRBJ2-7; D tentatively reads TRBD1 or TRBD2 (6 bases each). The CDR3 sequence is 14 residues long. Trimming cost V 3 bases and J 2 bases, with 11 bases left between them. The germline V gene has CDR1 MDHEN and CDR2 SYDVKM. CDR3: CASSLRRGTYEQYF. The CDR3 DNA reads TGTGCCAGCAGTTTGCGGAGGGGGACCTACGAGCAGTACTTC.

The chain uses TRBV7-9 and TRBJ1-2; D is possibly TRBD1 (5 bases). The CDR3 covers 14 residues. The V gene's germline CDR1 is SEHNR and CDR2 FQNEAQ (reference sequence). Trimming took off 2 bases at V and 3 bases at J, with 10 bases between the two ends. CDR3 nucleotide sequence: TGTGCCAGCAGCTTAAGCAGGGAAGACTATGGCTACACCTTC. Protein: CASSLSREDYGYTF. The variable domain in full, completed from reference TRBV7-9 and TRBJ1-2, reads DTGVSQNPRHKITKRGQNVTFRCDPISEHNRLYWYRQTLGQGPEFLTYFQNEAQLEKSRLLSDRFSAERPKGSFSTLEIQRTEQGDSAMYLCASSLSREDYGYTFGSGTRLTVV.

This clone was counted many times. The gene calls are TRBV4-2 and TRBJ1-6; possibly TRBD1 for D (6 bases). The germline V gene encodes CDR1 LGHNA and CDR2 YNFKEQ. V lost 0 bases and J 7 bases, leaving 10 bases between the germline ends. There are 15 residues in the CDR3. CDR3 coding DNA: TGTGCCAGCAGCCAAGATCATACAGGGAATTCACCCCTCCACTTT. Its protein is CASSQDHTGNSPLHF.

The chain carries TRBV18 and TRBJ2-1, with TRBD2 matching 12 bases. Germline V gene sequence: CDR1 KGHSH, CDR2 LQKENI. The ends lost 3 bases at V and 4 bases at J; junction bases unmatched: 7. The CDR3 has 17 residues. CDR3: CASSPTAGTSGYNEQFF. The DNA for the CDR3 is TGTGCCAGCTCACCTACCGCCGGGACTAGCGGGTACAATGAGCAGTTCTTC.

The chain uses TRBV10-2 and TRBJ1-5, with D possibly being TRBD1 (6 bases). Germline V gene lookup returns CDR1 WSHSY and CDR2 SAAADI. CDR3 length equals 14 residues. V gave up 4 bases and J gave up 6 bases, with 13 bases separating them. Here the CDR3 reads CASSGAGGGQPQHF. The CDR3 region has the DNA TGCGCCAGCAGTGGGGCAGGAGGGGGTCAGCCCCAGCATTTT.

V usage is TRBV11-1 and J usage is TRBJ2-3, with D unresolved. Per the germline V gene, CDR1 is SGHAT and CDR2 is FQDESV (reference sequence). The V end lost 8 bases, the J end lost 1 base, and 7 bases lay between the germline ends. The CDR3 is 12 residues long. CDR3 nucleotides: TGTGCCAGCGGCGTTCGCACAGATACGCAGTATTTT. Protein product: CASGVRTDTQYF.

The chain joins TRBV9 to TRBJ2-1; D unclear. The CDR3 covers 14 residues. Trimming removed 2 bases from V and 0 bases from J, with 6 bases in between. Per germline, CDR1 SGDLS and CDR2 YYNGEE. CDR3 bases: TGTGCCAGCAGCGTCTCTACCTCCTACAATGAGCAGTTCTTC. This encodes CASSVSTSYNEQFF.

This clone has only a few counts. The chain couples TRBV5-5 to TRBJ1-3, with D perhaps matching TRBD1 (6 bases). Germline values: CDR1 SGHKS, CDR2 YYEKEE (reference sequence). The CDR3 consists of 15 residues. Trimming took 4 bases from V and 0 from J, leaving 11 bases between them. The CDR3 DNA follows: TGTGCCAGCAGCCCAGTGGGGGCCTCTGGAAACACCATATATTTT. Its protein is CASSPVGASGNTIYF.

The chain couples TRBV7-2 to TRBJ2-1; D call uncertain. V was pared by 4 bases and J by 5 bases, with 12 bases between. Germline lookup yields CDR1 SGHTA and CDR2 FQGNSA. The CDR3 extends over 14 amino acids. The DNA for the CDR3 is TGTGCCAGCAGCTCTCCCATACGGAACAATGAGCAGTTCTTC. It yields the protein CASSSPIRNNEQFF.

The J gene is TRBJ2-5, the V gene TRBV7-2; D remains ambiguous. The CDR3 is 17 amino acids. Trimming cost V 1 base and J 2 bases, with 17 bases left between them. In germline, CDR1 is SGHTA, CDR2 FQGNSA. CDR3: CASSLVRSASPQETQYF. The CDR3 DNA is TGTGCCAGCAGCTTAGTTAGGTCGGCAAGCCCACAAGAGACCCAGTACTTC.